This T cell receptor beta chain stems from a study of blood T cell repertoires in COVID-19. The CDR3 spans 14 residues. Trimming cost V 3 bases and J 5 bases, with 14 bases left between them. The germline V gene has CDR1 SGHDT and CDR2 YYEEEE. Authors' analysis steps: Amplified reference gene primers provided the basis for estimating nucleated cell counts. Only in-frame clones appear in the TCRdb table, and some are missing; sequencing was by immunoSEQ multiplex PCR. V and J calls plus clone size are reproduced from that table; the DNA served to infer D and trimming. The sample holds about 26,000 clones; around 90% are singletons and the top ten take 2.5% to 3.5%.

This rearrangement joins TRBV5-6 to TRBJ2-5; TRBD1 is a possible D gene (6 bases). The material sequenced was peripheral blood. The clonotype comes from a human donor in a cohort sampled during active COVID-19. CDR3 loop: CASSSTPDSETQYF. CDR3 DNA: TGTGCCAGCAGCTCGACACCGGACAGCGAGACCCAGTACTTC.